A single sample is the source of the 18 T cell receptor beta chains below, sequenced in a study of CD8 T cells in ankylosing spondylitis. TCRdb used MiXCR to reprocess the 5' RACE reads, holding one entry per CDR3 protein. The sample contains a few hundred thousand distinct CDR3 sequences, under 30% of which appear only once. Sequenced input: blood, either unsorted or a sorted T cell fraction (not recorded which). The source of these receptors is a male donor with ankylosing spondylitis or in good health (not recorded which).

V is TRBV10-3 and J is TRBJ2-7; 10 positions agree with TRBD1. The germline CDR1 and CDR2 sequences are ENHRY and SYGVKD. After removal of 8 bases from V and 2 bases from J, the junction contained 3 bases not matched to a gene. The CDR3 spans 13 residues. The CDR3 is CAIGQGETYEQYF. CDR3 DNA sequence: TGTGCCATCGGACAGGGGGAGACCTACGAGCAGTACTTC.

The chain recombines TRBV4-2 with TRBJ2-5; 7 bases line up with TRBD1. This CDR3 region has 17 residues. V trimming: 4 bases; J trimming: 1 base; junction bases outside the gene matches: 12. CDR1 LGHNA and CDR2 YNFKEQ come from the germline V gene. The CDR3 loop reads CASSPHTTGTRQETQYF. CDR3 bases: TGTGCCAGCAGCCCTCATACGACAGGGACGCGCCAAGAGACCCAGTACTTC.

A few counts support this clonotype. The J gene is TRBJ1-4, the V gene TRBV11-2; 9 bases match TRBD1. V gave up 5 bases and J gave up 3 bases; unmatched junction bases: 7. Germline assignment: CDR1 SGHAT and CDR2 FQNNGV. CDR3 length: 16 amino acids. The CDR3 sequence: CASSPTGDRANEKLFF. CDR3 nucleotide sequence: TGTGCCAGCAGCCCCACTGGGGACAGGGCTAATGAAAAACTGTTTTTT.

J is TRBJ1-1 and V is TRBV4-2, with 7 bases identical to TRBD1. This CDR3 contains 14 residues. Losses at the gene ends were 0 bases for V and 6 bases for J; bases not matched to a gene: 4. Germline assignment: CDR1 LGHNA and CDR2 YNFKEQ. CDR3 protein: CASSQDDRAPEAFF. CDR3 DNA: TGTGCCAGCAGCCAAGACGACAGGGCTCCTGAAGCTTTCTTT.

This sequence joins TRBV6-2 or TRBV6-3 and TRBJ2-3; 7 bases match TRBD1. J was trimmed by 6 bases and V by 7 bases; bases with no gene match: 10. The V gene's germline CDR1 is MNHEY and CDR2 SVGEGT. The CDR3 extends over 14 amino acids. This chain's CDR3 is CASTSRGRWDTQYF. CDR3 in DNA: TGTGCCAGCACCTCTAGGGGGCGATGGGATACGCAGTATTTT.

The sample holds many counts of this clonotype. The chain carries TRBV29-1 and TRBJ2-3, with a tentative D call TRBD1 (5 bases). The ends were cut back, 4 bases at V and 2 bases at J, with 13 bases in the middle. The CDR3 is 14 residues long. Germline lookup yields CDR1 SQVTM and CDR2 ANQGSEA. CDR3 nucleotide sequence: TGCAGCGTTGTTGGGGCAGCAGACACAGATACGCAGTATTTT. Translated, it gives CSVVGAADTDTQYF.

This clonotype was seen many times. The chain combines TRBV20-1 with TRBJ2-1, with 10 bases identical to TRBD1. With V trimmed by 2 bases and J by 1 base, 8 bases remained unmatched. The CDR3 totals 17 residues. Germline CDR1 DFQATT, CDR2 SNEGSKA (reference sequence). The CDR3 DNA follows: TGCAGTGCTAGAAGGGACAGGGGCTTTGGGTCCTACAATGAGCAGTTCTTC. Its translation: CSARRDRGFGSYNEQFF.

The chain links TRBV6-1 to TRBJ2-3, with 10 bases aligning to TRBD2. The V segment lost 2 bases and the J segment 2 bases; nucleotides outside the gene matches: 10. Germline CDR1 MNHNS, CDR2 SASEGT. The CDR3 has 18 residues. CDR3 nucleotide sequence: TGTGCCAGCAGTGAATATTTTGGGACTAGCGCATACACAGATACGCAGTATTTT. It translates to CASSEYFGTSAYTDTQYF.

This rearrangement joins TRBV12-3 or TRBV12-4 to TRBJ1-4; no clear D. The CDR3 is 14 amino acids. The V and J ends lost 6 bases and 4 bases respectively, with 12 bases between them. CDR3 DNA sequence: TGTGCCAGCAGCCTGTCGGGCATTAATGAAAAACTGTTTTTT. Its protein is CASSLSGINEKLFF.

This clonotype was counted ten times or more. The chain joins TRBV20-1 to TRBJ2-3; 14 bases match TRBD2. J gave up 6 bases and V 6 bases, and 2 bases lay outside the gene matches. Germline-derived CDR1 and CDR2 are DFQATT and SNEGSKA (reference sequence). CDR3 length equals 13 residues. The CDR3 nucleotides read TGCAGTGCGGGACTAGCGGGGGCCGATACGCAGTATTTT. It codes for CSAGLAGADTQYF.

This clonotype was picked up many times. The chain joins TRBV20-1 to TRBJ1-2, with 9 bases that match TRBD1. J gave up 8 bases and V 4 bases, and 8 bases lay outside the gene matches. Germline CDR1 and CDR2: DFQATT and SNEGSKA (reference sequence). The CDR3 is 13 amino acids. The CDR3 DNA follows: TGCAGTGCTATAGCTACAGGGGGCAGAGGCTACACCTTC. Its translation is CSAIATGGRGYTF.

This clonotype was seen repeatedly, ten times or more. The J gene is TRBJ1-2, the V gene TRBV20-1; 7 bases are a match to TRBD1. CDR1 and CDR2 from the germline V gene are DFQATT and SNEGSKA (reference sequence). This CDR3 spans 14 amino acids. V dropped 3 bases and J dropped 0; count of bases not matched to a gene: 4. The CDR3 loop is CSASRQGANYGYTF. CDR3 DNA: TGCAGTGCTAGCCGGCAGGGGGCTAACTATGGCTACACCTTC.

The CDR3 DNA is TGTGCCAGCTCACCACCGAGAGGGGAGAAAGAGACCCAGTACTTC. This codes for CASSPPRGEKETQYF. This chain uses TRBV18 with TRBJ2-5; D possibly uses TRBD1 or TRBD2 (5 bases each). The germline V gene encodes CDR1 KGHSH and CDR2 LQKENI. This CDR3 is 15 amino acids long. Trimming pared 0 bases from V and 3 bases from J, leaving 11 bases between.

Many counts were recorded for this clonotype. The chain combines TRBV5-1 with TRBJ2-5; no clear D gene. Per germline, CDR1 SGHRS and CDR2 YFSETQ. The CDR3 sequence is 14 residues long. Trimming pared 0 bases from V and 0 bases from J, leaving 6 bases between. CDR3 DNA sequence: TGCGCCAGCAGCTTGGGTCTCCACCAAGAGACCCAGTACTTC. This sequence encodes CASSLGLHQETQYF.

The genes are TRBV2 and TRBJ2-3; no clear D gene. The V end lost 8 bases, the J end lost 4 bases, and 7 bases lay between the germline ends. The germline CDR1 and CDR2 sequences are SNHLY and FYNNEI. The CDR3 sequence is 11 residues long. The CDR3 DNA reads TGTGCCAGCGCTCGGGCAGATACGCAGTATTTT. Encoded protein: CASARADTQYF.

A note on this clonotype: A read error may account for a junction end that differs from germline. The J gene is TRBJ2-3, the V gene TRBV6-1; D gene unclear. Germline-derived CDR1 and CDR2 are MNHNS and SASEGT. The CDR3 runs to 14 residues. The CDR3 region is CDSSDGPETDTQYF. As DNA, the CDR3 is TGTGACAGCAGTGACGGACCAGAGACAGATACGCAGTATTTT.

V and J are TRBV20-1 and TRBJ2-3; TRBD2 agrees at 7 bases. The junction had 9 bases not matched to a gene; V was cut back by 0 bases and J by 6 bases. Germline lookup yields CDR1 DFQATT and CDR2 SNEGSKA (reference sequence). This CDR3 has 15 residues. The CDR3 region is CSARDRLAFPDTQYF. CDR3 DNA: TGCAGTGCTAGAGATCGACTAGCCTTCCCCGATACGCAGTATTTT.

CDR3 nucleotide sequence: TGTGCCAGCAGTTACGAGGGAGTCGGCTCTGGGGCCAACGTCCTGACTTTC. Its protein is CASSYEGVGSGANVLTF. The chain uses TRBV6-5 and TRBJ2-6; D may be TRBD2 (5 bases). The CDR3 has 17 amino acids. Germline V lookup: CDR1 MNHEY, CDR2 SVGAGI. Between the trimmed V and J ends, which lost 2 bases and 0 bases, there was a span of 11 bases.